The 8 T cell receptor beta chains presented below share a single source sample, sequenced in a study of T-cell memory formation after mild COVID-19. TCRdb re-analysed the 5' RACE reads in MiXCR, keeping a single row per CDR3 protein. Here the sample spans about 390,000 distinct CDR3 sequences, about a sixth being singletons. What was sequenced was PBMCs or a T cell subset sorted from them (not recorded which). The receptor set was obtained from a man aged 18 to 30 who had mild COVID-19 (a few samples of this study predate the infection). Cell type and time point are not known.

This clonotype appeared a few times. As DNA, the CDR3 is TGCAGTGCTAGAGATAGAAGACAGGCGAACACTGAAGCTTTCTTT. This translates into CSARDRRQANTEAFF. The genes are TRBV20-1 and TRBJ1-1; possible D gene TRBD1, 6 bases. Germline CDR1 DFQATT, CDR2 SNEGSKA (reference sequence). Trimming stripped 0 bases from V and 1 base from J, with 12 bases between. The CDR3 spans 15 residues.

This clonotype was recorded many times. J is TRBJ2-5 and V is TRBV10-1; D is undetermined. The CDR3 length is 13 residues. V gave up 0 bases and J gave up 1 base, with 3 bases separating them. Germline CDR1 is WNHNN and CDR2 is SYGVQD (reference sequence). The CDR3 protein is CASSESLQETQYF. The CDR3 DNA follows: TGCGCCAGCAGTGAGTCGCTCCAAGAGACCCAGTACTTC.

V gene TRBV6-2 or TRBV6-3 combines with J gene TRBJ2-5; D is uncertain. V was clipped by 4 bases and J by 5 bases, with 20 bases between them. This CDR3 is built from 16 residues. In germline, CDR1 is MNHEY, CDR2 SVGEGT. CDR3: CASSWGCQPMGETQYF. CDR3 DNA sequence: TGTGCCAGCAGTTGGGGTTGTCAACCCATGGGGGAGACCCAGTACTTC.

With regard to this clonotype: Possible read error: a much larger clone is one base away. The chain uses TRBV24-1 and TRBJ2-3; D not resolved. Germline values: CDR1 KGHDR, CDR2 SFDVKD. The CDR3 is 12 residues long. The DNA for the CDR3 is TGTGCCACCAGTGGAGGCACATATACGCAGTATTTT. Residues: CATSGGTYTQYF.

In its sample, this clonotype was seen a few times. The rearrangement links TRBV3-1 to TRBJ1-1, with D unclear. The CDR3 covers 14 residues. CDR1 and CDR2 (germline): LGHDT, YNNKEL (reference sequence). The germline V and J ends were trimmed by 3 bases and 0 bases, with 8 bases remaining between them. CDR3 sequence (DNA): TGTGCCAGCAGCCACCATTGGGTGAACACTGAAGCTTTCTTT. This codes for CASSHHWVNTEAFF.

This clonotype was detected a few times. The V gene is TRBV2, the J gene TRBJ2-7; D unresolved. In germline, CDR1 is SNHLY, CDR2 FYNNEI. The CDR3 has 13 residues. V shed 6 bases and J shed 4 bases, with 13 bases lying between them. Here the CDR3 DNA reads TGTGCCAGCAGAGAAACTCAGGCTTACGAGCAGTACGTC. This gives the protein CASRETQAYEQYV.

V usage is TRBV4-2 and J usage is TRBJ1-1; no clear D gene. The CDR3 has 13 residues. Per germline, CDR1 LGHNA and CDR2 YNFKEQ. V shed 1 base and J shed 5 bases, with 8 bases lying between them. CDR3 in amino acids: CASSQATVTEAFF. As DNA, the CDR3 is TGTGCCAGCAGCCAAGCAACTGTTACTGAAGCTTTCTTT.

This clonotype came up a few times. The chain has TRBV2 and TRBJ2-7; a possible D gene is TRBD2 (6 bases). The CDR3 sequence is 13 residues long. CDR1 SNHLY and CDR2 FYNNEI come from the germline V gene. The V end was cut by 5 bases, the J end by 7 bases, with 15 bases between. The CDR3 loop is CASSPLPGDEQYF. In DNA form, the CDR3 reads TGTGCCAGCAGTCCACTGCCGGGGGATGAGCAGTACTTC.